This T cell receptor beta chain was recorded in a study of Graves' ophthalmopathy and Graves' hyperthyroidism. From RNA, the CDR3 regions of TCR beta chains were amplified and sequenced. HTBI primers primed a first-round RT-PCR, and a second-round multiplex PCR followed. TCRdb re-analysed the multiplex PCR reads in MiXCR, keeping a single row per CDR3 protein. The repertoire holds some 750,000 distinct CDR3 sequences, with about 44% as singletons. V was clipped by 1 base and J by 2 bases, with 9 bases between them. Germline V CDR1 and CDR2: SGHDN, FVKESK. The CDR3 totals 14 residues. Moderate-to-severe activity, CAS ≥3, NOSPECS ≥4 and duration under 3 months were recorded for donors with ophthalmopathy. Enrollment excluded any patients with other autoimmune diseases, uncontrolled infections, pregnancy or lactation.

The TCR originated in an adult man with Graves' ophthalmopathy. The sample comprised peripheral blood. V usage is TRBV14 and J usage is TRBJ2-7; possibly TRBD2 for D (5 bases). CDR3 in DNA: TGTGCCAGCAGCCAAGGTGGACTGACCTACGAGCAGTACTTC. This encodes CASSQGGLTYEQYF.